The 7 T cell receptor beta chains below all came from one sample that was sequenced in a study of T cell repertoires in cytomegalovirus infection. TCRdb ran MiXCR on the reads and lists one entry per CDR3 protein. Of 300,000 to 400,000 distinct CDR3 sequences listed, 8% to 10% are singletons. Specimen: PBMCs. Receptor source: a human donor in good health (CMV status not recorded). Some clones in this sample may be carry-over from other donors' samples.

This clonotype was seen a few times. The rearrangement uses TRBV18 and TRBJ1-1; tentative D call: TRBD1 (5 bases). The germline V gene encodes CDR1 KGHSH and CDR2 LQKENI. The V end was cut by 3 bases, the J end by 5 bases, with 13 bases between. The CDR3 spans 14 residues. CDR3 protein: CASSPGGVLTEAFF. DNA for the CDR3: TGTGCCAGCTCACCGGGGGGGGTCCTTACTGAAGCTTTCTTT.

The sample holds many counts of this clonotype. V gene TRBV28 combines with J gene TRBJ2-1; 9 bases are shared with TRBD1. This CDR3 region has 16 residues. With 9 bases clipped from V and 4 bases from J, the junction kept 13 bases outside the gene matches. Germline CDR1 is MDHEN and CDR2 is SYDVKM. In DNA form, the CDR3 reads TGTGCCAGTAACAGGGGGCGAGGTACCTCATACAATGAGCAGTTCTTC. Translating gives CASNRGRGTSYNEQFF.

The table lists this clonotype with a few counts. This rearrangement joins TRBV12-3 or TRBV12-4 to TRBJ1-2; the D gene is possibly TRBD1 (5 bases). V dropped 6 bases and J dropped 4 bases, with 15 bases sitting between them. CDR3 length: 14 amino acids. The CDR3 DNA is TGTGCCAGCAGCCGAGGGGACGGATCCTATGGCTACACCTTC. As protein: CASSRGDGSYGYTF.

The CDR3 region has the DNA TGTGCCAGCAGTTCCACGTTAGCGGGGTCGGTTGAGACCCAGTACTTC. Translating it yields CASSSTLAGSVETQYF. The chain employs TRBV6-8 and TRBJ2-5, with 8 bases lining up with TRBD2. Trimming took 4 bases from V and 5 from J; bases not matched to a gene: 12. Germline V gene data show CDR1 as MNHGY and CDR2 as SAAAGT. The length of the CDR3 is 16 residues.

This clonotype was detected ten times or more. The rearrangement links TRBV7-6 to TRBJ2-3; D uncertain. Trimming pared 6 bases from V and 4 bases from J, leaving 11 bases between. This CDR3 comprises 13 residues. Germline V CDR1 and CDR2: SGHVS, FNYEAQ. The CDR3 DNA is TGTGCCAGCAGGCCCCCCCGGCCAGATACGCAGTATTTT. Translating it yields CASRPPRPDTQYF.

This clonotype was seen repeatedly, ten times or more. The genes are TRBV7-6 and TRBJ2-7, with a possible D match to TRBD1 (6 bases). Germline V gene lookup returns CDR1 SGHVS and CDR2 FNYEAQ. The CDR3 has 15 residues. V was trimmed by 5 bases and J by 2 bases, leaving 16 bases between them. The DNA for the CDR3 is TGTGCCAGCAGCGAGGACAGTAAGGGGGCCTACGAGCAGTACTTC. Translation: CASSEDSKGAYEQYF.

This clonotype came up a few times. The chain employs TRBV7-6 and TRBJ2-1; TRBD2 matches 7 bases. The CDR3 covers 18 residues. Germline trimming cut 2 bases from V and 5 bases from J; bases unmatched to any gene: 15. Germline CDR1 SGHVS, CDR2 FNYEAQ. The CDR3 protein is CASSLQAGKVSRHNEQFF. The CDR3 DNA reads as TGTGCCAGCAGCTTACAAGCGGGAAAGGTCTCTAGGCACAATGAGCAGTTCTTC.